This T cell receptor beta chain was observed in a study of control samples from healthy donors and cancer patients. The repertoire was sequenced with immunoSEQ multiplex PCR; TCRdb's copy has only in-frame clones and lacks some. The data hold over 85,000 clones, with 92% observed a single time. The sample taken for sequencing was blood. The source is a woman aged 18-29 years in good health.

CDR3 in DNA: TGTGCCAGCAGTTACGGGAGAGCCAAAAACATTCAGTACTTC. Amino acid sequence: CASSYGRAKNIQYF. This chain links TRBV6-5 with TRBJ2-4; tentatively, D is TRBD2 (5 bases). The CDR3 consists of 14 residues. V was pared by 2 bases and J by 0 bases, with 5 bases between. CDR1 is MNHEY, CDR2 SVGAGI, per germline.